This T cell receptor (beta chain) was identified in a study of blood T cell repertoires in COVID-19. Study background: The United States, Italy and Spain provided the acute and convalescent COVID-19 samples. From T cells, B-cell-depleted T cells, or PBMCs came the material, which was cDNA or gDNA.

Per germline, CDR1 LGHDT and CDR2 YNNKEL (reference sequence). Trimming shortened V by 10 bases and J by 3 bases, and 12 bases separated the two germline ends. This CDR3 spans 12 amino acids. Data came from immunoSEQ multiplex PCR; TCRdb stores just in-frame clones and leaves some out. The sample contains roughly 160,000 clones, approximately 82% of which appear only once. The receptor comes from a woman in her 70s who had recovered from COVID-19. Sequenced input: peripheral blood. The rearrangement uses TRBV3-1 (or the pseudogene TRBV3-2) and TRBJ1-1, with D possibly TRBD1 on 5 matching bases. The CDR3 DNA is TGTGCCACAGGGAGGCGGGACACTGAAGCTTTCTTT. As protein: CATGRRDTEAFF.